One sample yielded the 8 T cell receptor beta chains listed below, sequenced in a study of CD8 T cells in Susac syndrome. Reverse transcription of roughly 0.5 to 1 ug RNA used random hexamers. TCRdb reanalysed the immunoSEQ multiplex PCR reads using MiXCR and keeps one entry per CDR3 protein. The sample lists some 180,000 distinct CDR3 sequences, about 91% occurring once. The sequencing input was CD4+ T cells from PBMCs. Receptors originate from a human donor with Susac syndrome.

The chain links TRBV20-1 to TRBJ2-6; D ambiguous. CDR1 and CDR2 from the germline V gene are DFQATT and SNEGSKA (reference sequence). V was clipped by 6 bases and J by 0 bases, with 6 bases between them. This CDR3 has 13 amino acids. CDR3 coding DNA: TGCAGTGCGGGTAGCTCTGGGGCCAACGTCCTGACTTTC. Protein: CSAGSSGANVLTF.

The V and J genes are TRBV12-3 or TRBV12-4 and TRBJ1-5; 7 bases map to TRBD1. V shed 4 bases and J 7 bases; nucleotides not matched to a gene: 7. This CDR3 contains 14 residues. The CDR3 DNA sequence: TGTGCCAGCAGTTACGGCCAGGGGGGCCAGCCCCAGCATTTT. Translation gives CASSYGQGGQPQHF.

The chain joins TRBV28 to TRBJ2-7, with D tentatively TRBD1 (6 bases). CDR1 and CDR2 from the germline V gene are MDHEN and SYDVKM. V lost 5 bases and J 5 bases, leaving 16 bases between the germline ends. The CDR3 consists of 14 residues. The CDR3 bases are TGTGCCAGCAGTCGAAGGGGGTCTTTCGACGAGCAGTACTTC. Its protein product is CASSRRGSFDEQYF.

The chain has TRBV19 and TRBJ2-1; 13 bases are shared with TRBD2. This CDR3 has 16 amino acids. Per germline, CDR1 LNHDA and CDR2 SQIVND (reference sequence). V gave up 9 bases and J gave up 4 bases; unmatched junction bases: 9. The CDR3 coding sequence is TGTGCCAGCAGTCAGGGGACTAGCGGGGATTACAATGAGCAGTTCTTC. Protein: CASSQGTSGDYNEQFF.

This chain connects TRBV4-1 to TRBJ2-6; D gene ambiguous. V was clipped by 1 base and J by 1 base, with 14 bases between them. This CDR3 spans 18 amino acids. From germline, CDR1 is MGHRA and CDR2 YSYEKL. CDR3 region: CASSQVGYVRSGANVLTF. The CDR3 bases are TGCGCCAGCAGCCAAGTCGGGTATGTAAGGTCTGGGGCCAACGTCCTGACTTTC.

This rearrangement joins TRBV21-1 to TRBJ1-1; TRBD1 reflects the table's D call only, with no check against the DNA. TRBV21-1 is annotated as a pseudogene. The CDR3 covers 16 residues. The CDR3 DNA follows: TGTGCCAGCAGCTCAAGGCGGCCCCCTTACGTAACTGAAGCTTTCTTT. Amino acid sequence: CASSSRRPPYVTEAFF.

The chain joins TRBV3-1 to TRBJ1-1; the match to TRBD1 covers 10 bases. V lost 7 bases, J lost 8 bases, and 7 bases stayed unmatched. CDR1 LGHDT and CDR2 YNNKEL come from the germline V gene (reference sequence). The CDR3 is 13 amino acids. The CDR3 loop is CASKGTGDVEAFF. CDR3 coding DNA: TGTGCCAGCAAGGGGACAGGGGACGTGGAAGCTTTCTTT.

In its sample, this clonotype was seen once. The chain carries TRBV5-5 and TRBJ2-2; D might be TRBD1 (6 bases). In germline, CDR1 is SGHKS, CDR2 YYEKEE (reference sequence). V shed 1 base and J shed 0 bases, with 13 bases lying between them. This CDR3 has 17 amino acids. The CDR3 DNA is TGTGCCAGCAGCTTGAAGGGGCAGGGGACGAACACCGGGGAGCTGTTTTTT. Its protein product is CASSLKGQGTNTGELFF.